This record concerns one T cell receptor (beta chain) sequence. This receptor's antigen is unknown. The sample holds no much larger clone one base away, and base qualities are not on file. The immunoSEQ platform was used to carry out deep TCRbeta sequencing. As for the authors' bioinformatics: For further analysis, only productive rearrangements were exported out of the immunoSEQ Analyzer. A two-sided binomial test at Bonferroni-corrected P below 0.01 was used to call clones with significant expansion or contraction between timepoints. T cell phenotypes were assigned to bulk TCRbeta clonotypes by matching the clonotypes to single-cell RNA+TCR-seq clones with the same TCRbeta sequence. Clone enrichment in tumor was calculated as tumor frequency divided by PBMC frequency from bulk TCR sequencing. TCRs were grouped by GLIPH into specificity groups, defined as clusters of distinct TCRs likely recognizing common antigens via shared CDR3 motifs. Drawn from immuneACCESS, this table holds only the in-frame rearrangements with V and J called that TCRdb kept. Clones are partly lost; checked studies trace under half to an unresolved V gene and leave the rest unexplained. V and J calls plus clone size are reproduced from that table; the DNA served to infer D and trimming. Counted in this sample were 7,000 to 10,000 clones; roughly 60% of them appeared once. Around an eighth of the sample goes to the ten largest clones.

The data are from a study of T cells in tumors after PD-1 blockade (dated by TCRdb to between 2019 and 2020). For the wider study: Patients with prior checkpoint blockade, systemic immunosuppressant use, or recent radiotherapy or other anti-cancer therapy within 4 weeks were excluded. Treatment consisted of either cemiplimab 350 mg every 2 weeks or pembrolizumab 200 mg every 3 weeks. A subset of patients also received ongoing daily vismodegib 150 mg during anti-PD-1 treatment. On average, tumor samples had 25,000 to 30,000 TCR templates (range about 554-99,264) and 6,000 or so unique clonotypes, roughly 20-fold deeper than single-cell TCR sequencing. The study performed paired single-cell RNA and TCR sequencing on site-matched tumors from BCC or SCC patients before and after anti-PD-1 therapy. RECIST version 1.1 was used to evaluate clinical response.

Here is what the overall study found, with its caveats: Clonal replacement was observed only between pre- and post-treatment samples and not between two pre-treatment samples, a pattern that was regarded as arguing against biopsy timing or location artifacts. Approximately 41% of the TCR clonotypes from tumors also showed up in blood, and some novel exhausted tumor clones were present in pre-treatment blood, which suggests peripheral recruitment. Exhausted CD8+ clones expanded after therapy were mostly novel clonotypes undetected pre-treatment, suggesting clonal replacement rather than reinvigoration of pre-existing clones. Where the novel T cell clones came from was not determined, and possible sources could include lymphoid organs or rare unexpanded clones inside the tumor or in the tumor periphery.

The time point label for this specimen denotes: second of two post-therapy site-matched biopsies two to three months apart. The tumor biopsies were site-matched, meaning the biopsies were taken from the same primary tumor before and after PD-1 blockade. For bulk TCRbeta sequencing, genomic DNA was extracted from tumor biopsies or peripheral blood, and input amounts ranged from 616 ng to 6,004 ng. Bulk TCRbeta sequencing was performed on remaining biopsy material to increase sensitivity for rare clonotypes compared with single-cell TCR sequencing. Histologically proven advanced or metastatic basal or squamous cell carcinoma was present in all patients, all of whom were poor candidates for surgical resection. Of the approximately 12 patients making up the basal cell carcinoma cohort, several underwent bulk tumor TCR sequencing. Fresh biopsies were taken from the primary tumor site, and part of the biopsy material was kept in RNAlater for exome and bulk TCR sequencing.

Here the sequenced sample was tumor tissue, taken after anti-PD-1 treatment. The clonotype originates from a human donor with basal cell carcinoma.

The CDR3: CASSLRAAEKLFF. The DNA sequence is as follows: TGTGCCAGCAGCTTGAGGGCAGCTGAAAAACTGTTTTTT. Recombination linked TRBV5-6 to TRBJ1-4; the D gene cannot be resolved reliably. Relative to germline, V is 1 base shorter and J is 7 bases shorter, with 8 bases between their ends. Via the germline V gene, CDR1 is SGHDT and CDR2 YYEEEE. The CDR3 goes from the cysteine to the phenylalanine over 13 residues. The kept DNA is CDR3 alone, 39 bases in frame from the first base.